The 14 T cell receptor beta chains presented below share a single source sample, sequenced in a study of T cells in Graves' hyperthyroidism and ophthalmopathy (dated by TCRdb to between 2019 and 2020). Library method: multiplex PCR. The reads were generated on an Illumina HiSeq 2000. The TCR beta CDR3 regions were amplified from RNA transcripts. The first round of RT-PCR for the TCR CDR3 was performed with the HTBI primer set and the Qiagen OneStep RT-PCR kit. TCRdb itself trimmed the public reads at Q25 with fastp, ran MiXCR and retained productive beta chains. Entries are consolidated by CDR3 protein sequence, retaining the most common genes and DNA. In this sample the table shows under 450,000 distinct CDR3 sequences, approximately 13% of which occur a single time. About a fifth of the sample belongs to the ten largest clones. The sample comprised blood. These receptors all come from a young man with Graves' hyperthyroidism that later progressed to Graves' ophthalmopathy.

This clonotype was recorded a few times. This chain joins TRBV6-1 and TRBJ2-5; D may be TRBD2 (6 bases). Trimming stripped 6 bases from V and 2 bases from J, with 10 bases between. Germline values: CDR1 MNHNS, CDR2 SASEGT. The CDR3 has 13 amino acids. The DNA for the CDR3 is TGTGCCAGCAGGGCCGGGACTCAAGAGACCCAGTACTTC. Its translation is CASRAGTQETQYF.

The CDR3 DNA sequence: TGTGCCAGCATTAGACCGGACAGGGACTTACCCGGTAATGAAAAACTGTTTTTT. Protein sequence: CASIRPDRDLPGNEKLFF. The V and J genes are TRBV6-1 and TRBJ1-4; 8 nucleotides line up with TRBD1. The germline CDR1 and CDR2 sequences are MNHNS and SASEGT. The CDR3 runs to 18 residues. V dropped 7 bases and J dropped 4; count of bases not matched to a gene: 17.

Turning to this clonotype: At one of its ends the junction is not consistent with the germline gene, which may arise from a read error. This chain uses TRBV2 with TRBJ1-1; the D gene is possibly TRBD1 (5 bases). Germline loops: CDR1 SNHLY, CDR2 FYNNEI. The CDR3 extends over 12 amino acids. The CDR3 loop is CAGSYLDTEALF. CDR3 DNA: TGTGCCGGCAGCTACTTGGACACTGAAGCTCTCTTT.

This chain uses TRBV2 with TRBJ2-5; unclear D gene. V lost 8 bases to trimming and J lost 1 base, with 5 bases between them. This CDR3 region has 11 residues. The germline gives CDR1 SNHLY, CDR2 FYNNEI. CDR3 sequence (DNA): TGTGCCAGCGCGGCCCAAGAGACCCAGTACTTC. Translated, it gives CASAAQETQYF. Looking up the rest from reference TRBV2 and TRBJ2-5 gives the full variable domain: EPEVTQTPSHQVTQMGQEVILRCVPISNHLYFYWYRQILGQKVEFLVSFYNNEISEKSEIFDDQFSVERPDGSNFTLKIRSTKLEDSAMYFCASAAQETQYFGPGTRLLVL.

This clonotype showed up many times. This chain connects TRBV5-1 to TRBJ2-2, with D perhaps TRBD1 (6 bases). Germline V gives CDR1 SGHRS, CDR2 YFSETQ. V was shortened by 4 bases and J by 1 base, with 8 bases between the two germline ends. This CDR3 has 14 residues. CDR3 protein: CASSPTGNTGELFF. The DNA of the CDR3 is TGCGCCAGCAGCCCGACAGGGAACACCGGGGAGCTGTTTTTT. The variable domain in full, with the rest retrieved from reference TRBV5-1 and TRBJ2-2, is KAGVTQTPRYLIKTRGQQVTLSCSPISGHRSVSWYQQTPGQGLQFLFEYFSETQRNKGNFPGRFSGRQFSNSRSEMNVSTLELGDSALYLCASSPTGNTGELFFGEGSRLTVL.

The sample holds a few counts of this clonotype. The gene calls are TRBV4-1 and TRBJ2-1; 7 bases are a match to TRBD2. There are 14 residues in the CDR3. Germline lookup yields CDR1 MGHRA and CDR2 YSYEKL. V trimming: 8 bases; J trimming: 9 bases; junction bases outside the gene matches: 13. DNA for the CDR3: TGCGCCAGCGGCGGGGGACCCGGGGTGGGTGAGCAGTTCTTC. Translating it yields CASGGGPGVGEQFF.

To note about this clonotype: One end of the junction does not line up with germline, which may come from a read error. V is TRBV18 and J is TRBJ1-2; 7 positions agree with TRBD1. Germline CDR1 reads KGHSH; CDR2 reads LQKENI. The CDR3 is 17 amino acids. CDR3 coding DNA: TGTGCCAGCTCACCCTCGGAAGGGGGCGCCTCTTTCTATGGCCACACCTTC. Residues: CASSPSEGGASFYGHTF.

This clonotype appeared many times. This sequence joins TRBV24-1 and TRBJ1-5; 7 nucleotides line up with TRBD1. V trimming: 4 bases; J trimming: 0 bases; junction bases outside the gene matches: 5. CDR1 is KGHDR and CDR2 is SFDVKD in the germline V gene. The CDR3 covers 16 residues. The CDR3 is CATSDAGGDSNQPQHF. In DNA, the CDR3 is TGTGCCACCAGTGACGCAGGGGGGGATAGCAATCAGCCCCAGCATTTT.

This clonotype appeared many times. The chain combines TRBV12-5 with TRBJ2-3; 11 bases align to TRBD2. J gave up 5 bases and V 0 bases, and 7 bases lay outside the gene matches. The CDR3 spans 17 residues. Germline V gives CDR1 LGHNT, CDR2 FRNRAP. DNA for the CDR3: TGTGCTAGTGGTTTGGTAAATAGCGGGGGGGATGGAGATACGCAGTATTTT. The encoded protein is CASGLVNSGGDGDTQYF.

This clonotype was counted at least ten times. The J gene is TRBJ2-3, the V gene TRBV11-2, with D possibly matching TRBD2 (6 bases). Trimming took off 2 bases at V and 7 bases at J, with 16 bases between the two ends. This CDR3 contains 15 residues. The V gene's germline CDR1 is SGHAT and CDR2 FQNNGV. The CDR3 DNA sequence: TGTGCCAGCAGCTTATCGGAGGGTTTCGGGTATACGCAGTATTTT. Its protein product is CASSLSEGFGYTQYF.

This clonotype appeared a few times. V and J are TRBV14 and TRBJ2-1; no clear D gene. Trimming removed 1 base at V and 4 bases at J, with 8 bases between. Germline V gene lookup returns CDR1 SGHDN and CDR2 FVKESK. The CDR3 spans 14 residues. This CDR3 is CASSQVGLYNEQFF. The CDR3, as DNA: TGTGCCAGCAGCCAAGTCGGATTGTACAATGAGCAGTTCTTC.

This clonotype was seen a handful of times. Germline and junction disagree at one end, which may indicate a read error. The CDR3 DNA reads TGTACCAGCAGCTTAGCCGGGACTCCCAATGAGCAGTTCTTC. Its protein is CTSSLAGTPNEQFF. This chain uses TRBV7-9 with TRBJ2-1, with a weak D call TRBD2 (6 bases). This CDR3 is built from 14 residues. Germline assignment: CDR1 SEHNR and CDR2 FQNEAQ (reference sequence). The full variable domain, its missing parts supplied by reference TRBV7-9 and TRBJ2-1, is DTGVSQNPRHKITKRGQNVTFRCDPISEHNRLYWYRQTLGQGPEFLTYFQNEAQLEKSRLLSDRFSAERPKGSFSTLEIQRTEQGDSAMYLCTSSLAGTPNEQFFGPGTRLTVL.

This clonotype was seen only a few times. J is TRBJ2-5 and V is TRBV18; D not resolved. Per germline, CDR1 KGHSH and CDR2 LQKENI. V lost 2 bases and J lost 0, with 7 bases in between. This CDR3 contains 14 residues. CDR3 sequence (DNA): TGTGCCAGCTCACCATGGAACTACCAAGAGACCCAGTACTTC. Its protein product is CASSPWNYQETQYF.

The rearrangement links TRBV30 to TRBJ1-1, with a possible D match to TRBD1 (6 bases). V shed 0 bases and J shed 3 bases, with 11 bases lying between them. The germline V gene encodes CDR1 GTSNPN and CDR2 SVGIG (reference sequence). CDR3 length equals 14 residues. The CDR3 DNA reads TGTGCCTGGAGTGTACAACAGGGTCACACTGAAGCTTTCTTT. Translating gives CAWSVQQGHTEAFF.